The rows below give T cell receptor beta chains drawn from one sample of a study of blood T cell repertoires in COVID-19. Method: immunoSEQ multiplex PCR; TCRdb's copy keeps in-frame clones and lacks some. The sample has 310,000 or so clones, about 90% seen once. Source material: peripheral blood. The receptors stem from a woman between 25 and 40 years old who had recovered from COVID-19. The CDR3 runs from the conserved cysteine through the conserved F or W. The D gene is left open where the match is weak. The size of a clone is reported for some rows only, either as once, few or many, or as a class for expanded clones.

v_call	d_call	j_call	clone_size	cdr3_nt	cdr3_aa
TRBV10-3	TRBD1	TRBJ2-1	.	TGTGCCATCAGTGAGTCGGGACAGGGAGGCAATGAGCAGTTCTTC	CAISESGQGGNEQFF
TRBV4-1	TRBD1	TRBJ2-3	.	TGCGCCAGCAGCCTCCGGGACAGCGCAGATACGCAGTATTTT	CASSLRDSADTQYF
TRBV4-1	TRBD1	TRBJ2-7	.	TGCGCCAGCAGGGCCGGGACAGGGGTCCCATCCTACGAGCAGTACTTC	CASRAGTGVPSYEQYF
TRBV19	.	TRBJ2-1	.	TGTGCCAGTAAAAGGGGCGGGGCGGGGAATGAGCAGTTCTTC	CASKRGGAGNEQFF
TRBV6-6	TRBD2	TRBJ2-5	.	TGTGCCAGCAGGGCTAGCGGGGGGTGGGAAGAGACCCAGTACTTC	CASRASGGWEETQYF
TRBV18	.	TRBJ2-7	.	TGTGCCAGCTCACGAGGACAGGGAGGGAATTACTACGAGCAGTACTTC	CASSRGQGGNYYEQYF
TRBV18	TRBD1	TRBJ1-1	few	TGTGCCAGCTCACCTGGACAGGCTGGCACTGAAGCTTTCTTT	CASSPGQAGTEAFF
TRBV29-1	.	TRBJ2-3	.	TGCAGCGCTTGGCTAGCGCAAGTATCCGGAGCGCAGTATTTT	CSAWLAQVSGAQYF
TRBV10-2	.	TRBJ2-5	.	TGCGCCAGCAATGCTCTAGGATCTCTCGAGACCCAGTACTTC	CASNALGSLETQYF
TRBV7-9	.	TRBJ2-5	.	TGTGCCAGCAGCCCACAAGAGACCCAGTACTTC	CASSPQETQYF
TRBV7-8	.	TRBJ1-6	.	TGTGCCAGCAGCTTCGGGACACAGAATTCACCCCTCCACTTT	CASSFGTQNSPLHF
TRBV7-9	TRBD1	TRBJ1-5	.	TGTGCCAGCAGCCCGACAGGGGGCGGTCAGCCCCAGCATTTT	CASSPTGGGQPQHF
TRBV5-1	.	TRBJ2-3	.	TGCGCCAGCAGCTTGGGACCCTCGGGAGATACGCAGTATTTT	CASSLGPSGDTQYF
TRBV6-5	TRBD1	TRBJ2-3	.	TGTGCCAGCAGAGACAGGGGCTGGATCACAGATACGCAGTATTTT	CASRDRGWITDTQYF
TRBV24-1	TRBD2	TRBJ2-5	.	TGTGCCACCAGTGATGCGACTAGCGGGAGTAGGCAAGAGACCCAGTACTTC	CATSDATSGSRQETQYF
TRBV19	.	TRBJ1-5	.	TGTGCCAGTAGTAGTTCAGGGGTAAGACAGCCCCAGCATTTT	CASSSSGVRQPQHF
TRBV9	.	TRBJ2-2	few	TGTGCCAGCAGTCTAGGGAGGCCCGGGGAGCTGTTTTTT	CASSLGRPGELFF
TRBV6-6	TRBD2	TRBJ2-2	.	TGTGCCAGCAGTTACGGGACTAGCGGCACCGGGGAGCTGTTTTTT	CASSYGTSGTGELFF
TRBV27	.	TRBJ1-5	.	TGTGCCAGCAGTAAAGACAGTAGCAATCAGCCCCAGCATTTT	CASSKDSSNQPQHF
TRBV7-2	.	TRBJ2-5	.	TGTGCCAGCAGCTTACCGGGAACCCGAGGTCTATCAGAGACCCAGTACTTC	CASSLPGTRGLSETQYF
TRBV7-2	TRBD1	TRBJ1-1	once	TGTGCCAGCAGCATTTGGACAGGGGCCACTGAAGCTTTCTTT	CASSIWTGATEAFF
TRBV12-3/TRBV12-4	.	TRBJ2-7	few	TGTGCCAGCAGTTACGACAGACCTTACGAGCAGTACTTC	CASSYDRPYEQYF
TRBV7-9	TRBD2	TRBJ2-7	.	TGTGCCAGCAGCGGGGGACTAGGAAGTTCCTACGAGCAGTACTTC	CASSGGLGSSYEQYF
TRBV18	TRBD2	TRBJ2-7	.	TGTGCCAGCTCACCCCGGGGGGGGCACCTAAAAGAGCAGTACTTC	CASSPRGGHLKEQYF
TRBV30	TRBD1	TRBJ1-1	.	TGTGCCTGGGACAGGGGGCTGGCCACTGAAGCTTTCTTT	CAWDRGLATEAFF
TRBV7-9	.	TRBJ2-5	.	TGTGCCAGCAGCATGCAGGGTCAAGAGACCCAGTACTTC	CASSMQGQETQYF
TRBV5-4	.	TRBJ1-2	.	TGTGCCAGCAGTCCTACAGGGATAGGCTATGGCTACACCTTC	CASSPTGIGYGYTF
TRBV28	.	TRBJ1-1	.	TGTGCCAGCACCGAGCAACGGAACACTGAAGCTTTCTTT	CASTEQRNTEAFF
TRBV7-9	.	TRBJ1-1	.	TGTGCCAGCAGCTTAGGATTGACAGGAAAGACTGAAGCTTTCTTT	CASSLGLTGKTEAFF
TRBV6-4	.	TRBJ2-1	.	TGTGCCAGCAGTGTGGAGGGAGAGGGGAATGAGCAGTTCTTC	CASSVEGEGNEQFF
TRBV12-3/TRBV12-4	.	TRBJ1-1	.	TGTGCCAGCAGTTTTGTACGAGACACTGAAGCTTTCTTT	CASSFVRDTEAFF
TRBV6-4	TRBD1	TRBJ2-7	.	TGTGCCAGCAGGAGGGACAGGCCCTCCTACGAGCAGTACTTC	CASRRDRPSYEQYF
TRBV19	.	TRBJ1-5	.	TGTGCCAGTAGTATCAGGGAGGGGAATCAGCCCCAGCATTTT	CASSIREGNQPQHF
TRBV12-5	TRBD1	TRBJ1-5	.	TGTGCTAGTGGGGGGACAGATGATCAGCCCCAGCATTTT	CASGGTDDQPQHF
TRBV3-1/TRBV3-2	.	TRBJ1-2	once	TGTGCCAGCAGCCAAGATAAGGACTTTTCCGGCTACACCTTC	CASSQDKDFSGYTF
TRBV6-6	TRBD1	TRBJ1-4	once	TGTGCCAGCAGTTACCCCGGGACAGAAGAAAAACTGTTTTTT	CASSYPGTEEKLFF
TRBV12-3/TRBV12-4	.	TRBJ1-5	.	TGTGCCAGCAGACGCGACTCTGGCCAGCCCCAGCATTTT	CASRRDSGQPQHF
TRBV14	.	TRBJ1-1	.	TGTGCCAGCAGCCAAAGCGTCATGAACACTGAAGCTTTCTTT	CASSQSVMNTEAFF
TRBV18	TRBD1	TRBJ2-7	.	TGTGCCAGCTCACCTATCCCGACAGGGTACGAGCAGTACTTC	CASSPIPTGYEQYF
TRBV19	TRBD1	TRBJ2-2	.	TGTGCCAGTAGTGGACAGGGGGCTCGTACCGGGGAGCTGTTTTTT	CASSGQGARTGELFF
TRBV6-4	TRBD1	TRBJ1-1	.	TGTGCCAGCAGAAAACAGGGGGGGAACACTGAAGCTTTCTTT	CASRKQGGNTEAFF
TRBV5-4	.	TRBJ2-7	.	TGTGCCAGCAGCTACGACACTCTCGCCGAGCAGTACTTC	CASSYDTLAEQYF
TRBV2	.	TRBJ2-5	.	TGTGCCAGCAGTGAGTTAGATACGTACCAAGAGACCCAGTACTTC	CASSELDTYQETQYF
TRBV11-3	.	TRBJ2-2	.	TGTGCCAGCAGCTTAGTTGCGGGGAAGAACACCGGGGAGCTGTTTTTT	CASSLVAGKNTGELFF
TRBV5-8	.	TRBJ2-3	.	TGTGCCAGCAGCCAAGCGGTAGGAGCTACAGATACGCAGTATTTT	CASSQAVGATDTQYF
TRBV4-2	TRBD2	TRBJ2-5	.	TGTGCCAGCAGCCAAGATTGGACTAGCGGAGAGACCCAGTACTTC	CASSQDWTSGETQYF
TRBV10-3	.	TRBJ2-7	few	TGTGCCATTGGACCGGGGGTCATAGGCGAGCAGTACTTC	CAIGPGVIGEQYF
TRBV11-2	.	TRBJ2-1	.	TGTGCCAGCAGCTTAGTGGGGGGTCGCTCCTACAATGAGCAGTTCTTC	CASSLVGGRSYNEQFF
TRBV7-2	TRBD1	TRBJ1-1	.	TGTGCCAGCAGGGGTGGACAGGCGAACACTGAAGCTTTCTTT	CASRGGQANTEAFF
TRBV24-1	TRBD2	TRBJ2-1	.	TGTGCCACCAGTGATTCTAGCGGGAGCAATGAGCAGTTCTTC	CATSDSSGSNEQFF
TRBV6-5	.	TRBJ2-2	few	TGTGCCAGCCGCGGGGTCGGGAACACCGGGGAGCTGTTTTTT	CASRGVGNTGELFF
TRBV28	.	TRBJ1-2	.	TGTGCCAGCAGTTCAGGGTATGGCTACACCTTC	CASSSGYGYTF
TRBV16	.	TRBJ2-5	.	TGTGCCAGCAGCCAATACGGCAGGGGGGAACAAGAGACCCAGTACTTC	CASSQYGRGEQETQYF
TRBV30	.	TRBJ1-2	.	TGTGCCTGGAGTGTGGGCCGTTTCGATGGCTACACCTTC	CAWSVGRFDGYTF
TRBV9	TRBD2	TRBJ2-1	.	TGTGCCAGCAGCCGCCCGGGGACTACTTCAGTTGAGCAGTTCTTC	CASSRPGTTSVEQFF